Each of the 30 T cell receptor beta chains below was sequenced from the same sample in a study of Ad26.COV2.S vaccination and SARS-CoV-2 variants. Documented treatment: some 20 received Ad26.COV2.S at low or high dose, single or two shots; several received placebo; per-sample allocation not given. Following the first vaccine or placebo injection, samples were taken on day 63. Assay: immunoSEQ multiplex PCR; the TCRdb copy retains only in-frame clones and omits some. This sample has some 500,000 clones, with approximately 89% found just once. The source was peripheral blood, collected in a trial of Ad26.COV2.S vaccine versus placebo. These receptors were obtained from a person between 18 and 65 years old who received the Ad26.COV2.S COVID-19 vaccine or a placebo.

The V and J genes are TRBV28 and TRBJ1-6; 7 bases map to TRBD1. The CDR3 length is 15 residues. Per the germline V gene, CDR1 is MDHEN and CDR2 is SYDVKM. V lost 6 bases to trimming and J lost 6 bases; unmatched junction nucleotides: 8. The CDR3 DNA reads TGTGCCAGCAGCTTGTGGAGGACAGGTAATTCACCCCTCCACTTT. This translates into CASSLWRTGNSPLHF. Complete variable domain (other parts from reference TRBV28 and TRBJ1-6): DVKVTQSSRYLVKRTGEKVFLECVQDMDHENMFWYRQDPGLGLRLIYFSYDVKMKEKGDIPEGYSVSREKKERFSLILESASTNQTSMYLCASSLWRTGNSPLHFGNGTRLTVT.

This clone was detected once. This chain connects TRBV6-5 to TRBJ1-2, with D unclear. The CDR3 runs to 12 residues. The germline CDR1 and CDR2 sequences are MNHEY and SVGAGI. V lost 6 bases and J lost 4, with 9 bases in between. The CDR3 is CASREGVYGYTF. Written as DNA, the CDR3 is TGTGCCAGCAGAGAGGGAGTCTATGGCTACACCTTC.

The V gene is TRBV14, the J gene TRBJ2-7; 7 positions match TRBD2. The CDR3 has 16 amino acids. Germline V gene sequence: CDR1 SGHDN, CDR2 FVKESK. V lost 6 bases and J lost 7; bases outside the gene matches: 18. CDR3 residues: CASRYTGLPLGTEQYV. The CDR3 coding sequence is TGTGCCAGCAGATATACGGGACTACCCCTCGGGACGGAGCAGTACGTC.

This sequence joins TRBV29-1 and TRBJ1-2; no definite D call. V lost 7 bases, J lost 2 bases, and 11 bases lay in between. In germline, CDR1 is SQVTM, CDR2 ANQGSEA. The CDR3 totals 12 residues. Written as DNA, the CDR3 is TGCAGCGCATATCGACGGAACTATGGCTACACCTTC. It codes for CSAYRRNYGYTF.

V is TRBV7-2 and J is TRBJ1-5, with a possible D match to TRBD1 (5 bases). Trimming removed 5 bases at V and 9 bases at J, with 17 bases between. This CDR3 is 14 amino acids long. Germline CDR1 and CDR2: SGHTA and FQGNSA. CDR3 in amino acids: CASSPTGRRGPQHF. Written as DNA, the CDR3 is TGTGCCAGCAGCCCGACGGGACGCCGGGGGCCCCAGCATTTT.

The V and J genes are TRBV9 and TRBJ2-1; weak D call: TRBD1 (6 bases). Germline CDR1 reads SGDLS; CDR2 reads YYNGEE. The germline V and J ends were trimmed by 3 bases and 2 bases, with 15 bases remaining between them. The CDR3 contains 16 residues. Here the CDR3 reads CASSAQGIFAYNEQFF. In nucleotides, the CDR3 is TGTGCCAGCAGCGCTCAGGGGATCTTCGCCTACAATGAGCAGTTCTTC.

The count of this clone is one. The sample carries other DNA sequences with the same CDR3. The chain combines TRBV30 with TRBJ2-2; maybe TRBD2 (5 bases). This CDR3 region has 13 residues. Trimming removed 0 bases at V and 5 bases at J, with 7 bases between. Germline V gene sequence: CDR1 GTSNPN, CDR2 SVGIG (reference sequence). CDR3: CAWSVLGTGELFF. The DNA of the CDR3 is TGTGCCTGGAGTGTACTAGGTACCGGGGAGCTGTTTTTT.

The gene calls are TRBV6-1 and TRBJ1-3, with TRBD1 as a possible D gene (5 bases). CDR1 and CDR2 from the germline V gene are MNHNS and SASEGT. CDR3 length: 15 amino acids. Trimming took off 3 bases at V and 7 bases at J, with 16 bases between the two ends. CDR3 in DNA: TGTGCCAGCAGTGATGAAGGGTGGGGGTCTAACACCATATATTTT. Its protein is CASSDEGWGSNTIYF.

As for this clone: Sequence at one end of the junction differs from germline and may be a read error. The chain links TRBV11-3 to TRBJ2-5, with D perhaps matching TRBD2 (7 bases). CDR1 SGHNT and CDR2 YENEEA come from the germline V gene. The CDR3 has 15 residues. Here the CDR3 DNA reads TGTGCCAGCAGCTGGGGACTAACAGGGATAGAGACCCTGTACTTC. Translated: CASSWGLTGIETLYF.

The chain is built from TRBV5-1 and TRBJ1-4; D may be TRBD1 (5 bases). This CDR3 has 13 residues. Germline CDR1 reads SGHRS; CDR2 reads YFSETQ. The germline V and J ends were trimmed by 5 bases and 5 bases, with 10 bases remaining between them. The CDR3 region is CASRDKLNEKLFF. DNA for the CDR3: TGCGCCAGCAGGGACAAGCTGAATGAAAAACTGTTTTTT.

The V call is TRBV9, the J call TRBJ1-1; D uncertain. Germline V gives CDR1 SGDLS, CDR2 YYNGEE. CDR3 length: 16 amino acids. Between the trimmed V and J ends, which lost 3 bases and 4 bases, there was a span of 19 bases. The CDR3 DNA is TGTGCCAGCAGCGGAACGCCTGTGGCATACCCCACTGAAGCTTTCTTT. Translating gives CASSGTPVAYPTEAFF.

This chain links TRBV5-4 with TRBJ1-2, with D maybe TRBD1 (5 bases). The CDR3 covers 13 residues. Germline V CDR1 and CDR2: SGHNT, YYREEE (reference sequence). V lost 9 bases to trimming and J lost 1 base, with 13 bases between them. The CDR3 reads CATGDRINYGYTF. In DNA form, the CDR3 reads TGTGCCACGGGGGACCGGATTAACTATGGCTACACCTTC.

CDR3 sequence reads: CASSYYLGRGEKLFF. The CDR3 DNA reads TGTGCCAGCAGTTACTACCTGGGAAGAGGGGAAAAACTGTTTTTT. J is TRBJ1-4 and V is TRBV6-5; D is undetermined. The CDR3 sequence is 15 residues long. The germline gives CDR1 MNHEY, CDR2 SVGAGI. Trimming took 1 base from V and 8 from J, leaving 14 bases between them.

CDR3 bases: TGTGCCAGCAGGGCGGGGGGGACAGGGACCCATGAGACCCAGTACTTC. The encoded protein is CASRAGGTGTHETQYF. V gene TRBV2 combines with J gene TRBJ2-5, with D perhaps matching TRBD1 or TRBD2 (9 bases each). In germline, CDR1 is SNHLY, CDR2 FYNNEI. With 6 bases removed from V and 5 bases from J, the gap between germline ends came to 22 bases. This CDR3 contains 16 residues.

V gene TRBV9 combines with J gene TRBJ1-2, with 7 bases identical to TRBD1. Trimming removed 4 bases from V and 0 bases from J; junction bases left unmatched: 6. This CDR3 has 15 amino acids. Germline V gene lookup returns CDR1 SGDLS and CDR2 YYNGEE. CDR3: CASSPQGGANYGYTF. CDR3 nucleotide sequence: TGTGCCAGCAGCCCCCAGGGGGGGGCTAACTATGGCTACACCTTC.

V gene TRBV4-3 combines with J gene TRBJ2-5; TRBD2 is a possible D gene (5 bases). The CDR3 is 18 amino acids. From germline, CDR1 is LGHNA and CDR2 YSLEER. Between the trimmed V and J ends, which lost 0 bases and 0 bases, there was a span of 17 bases. CDR3 coding DNA: TGCGCCAGCAGCCAAGATTCAGTCGCTAGCAGGTACCAAGAGACCCAGTACTTC. Amino acids: CASSQDSVASRYQETQYF.

The V call is TRBV7-2, the J call TRBJ1-5; possible D gene TRBD1, 5 bases. Trimming removed 1 base from V and 5 bases from J, with 12 bases in between. The germline V gene has CDR1 SGHTA and CDR2 FQGNSA. CDR3 length equals 15 residues. CDR3 in DNA: TGTGCCAGCAGCTTAGTAGGACACGGTGATCAGCCCCAGCATTTT. This gives the protein CASSLVGHGDQPQHF. Together with reference TRBV7-2 and TRBJ1-5, the CDR3 gives the full variable domain: GAGVSQSPSNKVTEKGKDVELRCDPISGHTALYWYRQSLGQGLEFLIYFQGNSAPDKSGLPSDRFSAERTGGSVSTLTIQRTQQEDSAVYLCASSLVGHGDQPQHFGDGTRLSIL.

This clone was seen a single time. The CDR3 DNA follows: TGCGCCAGCAGCTTGGGATTCGGGCAGGGGACACAAGAGACCCAGTACTTC. Translation gives CASSLGFGQGTQETQYF. The chain links TRBV5-1 to TRBJ2-5; maybe TRBD1 (6 bases). Deletions cut 0 bases from V and 2 bases from J, with 17 bases between. This CDR3 is 17 amino acids long. Germline CDR1 and CDR2: SGHRS and YFSETQ.

This chain connects TRBV6-5 to TRBJ1-6; no definite D call. The CDR3 extends over 13 amino acids. The germline V gene has CDR1 MNHEY and CDR2 SVGAGI. V shed 3 bases and J shed 9 bases, with 9 bases lying between them. In nucleotides, the CDR3 is TGTGCCAGCAGTTATTCGGTTGGTTCACCCCTCCACTTT. Translated: CASSYSVGSPLHF.

The V call is TRBV5-4, the J call TRBJ2-5; possible D gene TRBD1, 6 bases. The V and J ends lost 4 bases and 2 bases respectively, with 15 bases between them. The CDR3 totals 15 residues. Germline CDR1 and CDR2: SGHNT and YYREEE (reference sequence). The CDR3 DNA sequence: TGTGCCAGCAGCCCTACGCTGGACAGACAAGAGACCCAGTACTTC. It encodes CASSPTLDRQETQYF.

This rearrangement joins TRBV4-3 to TRBJ2-2; TRBD2 is a possible D gene (6 bases). The CDR3 sequence is 15 residues long. The germline V gene encodes CDR1 LGHNA and CDR2 YSLEER. V was pared by 0 bases and J by 4 bases, with 9 bases between. The CDR3 is CASSQDPGVTGELFF. The CDR3 DNA sequence: TGCGCCAGCAGCCAAGATCCGGGAGTCACCGGGGAGCTGTTTTTT.

The V gene is TRBV4-3, the J gene TRBJ1-4; 10 bases agree with TRBD1. The trim removed 6 bases at V and 8 bases at J, leaving 6 bases unmatched. This CDR3 has 14 residues. Germline V gene sequence: CDR1 LGHNA, CDR2 YSLEER. The CDR3 sequence: CASRRTGGREKLFF. The CDR3 DNA sequence: TGCGCCAGCAGGCGGACAGGGGGTCGCGAAAAACTGTTTTTT.

This clone was counted a single time. This chain connects TRBV10-3 to TRBJ2-1; 9 bases agree with TRBD2. The V segment lost 4 bases and the J segment 2 bases; nucleotides outside the gene matches: 3. This CDR3 comprises 15 residues. CDR1 is ENHRY, CDR2 SYGVKD, per germline. CDR3 loop: CAISVAGETYNEQFF. CDR3 DNA sequence: TGTGCCATCAGTGTAGCGGGGGAAACCTACAATGAGCAGTTCTTC.

This rearrangement joins TRBV7-2 to TRBJ2-1; D may match TRBD1 or TRBD2 (5 bases each). The germline V gene encodes CDR1 SGHTA and CDR2 FQGNSA. V was cut by 3 bases and J by 2 bases, with 11 bases left in between. This CDR3 contains 15 residues. CDR3 in amino acids: CASSLGPKTYNEQFF. The CDR3 DNA reads TGTGCCAGCAGCTTGGGACCCAAGACCTACAATGAGCAGTTCTTC.

The table lists this clone with a count of one. The genes are TRBV15 and TRBJ1-1; 7 bases are a match to TRBD1. Germline CDR1 and CDR2: LNHNV and YYDKDF (reference sequence). There are 13 residues in the CDR3. V shed 3 bases, J shed 5 bases, and the junction held 3 bases outside the gene matches. The CDR3 region is CATSRGTETEAFF. As DNA, the CDR3 is TGTGCCACCAGCAGGGGGACAGAAACTGAAGCTTTCTTT.

This sequence joins TRBV4-2 and TRBJ2-1; D may be TRBD1 (6 bases). Germline CDR1 LGHNA, CDR2 YNFKEQ. This CDR3 spans 15 amino acids. With 0 bases removed from V and 3 bases from J, the gap between germline ends came to 9 bases. The CDR3 sequence is CASSQEGAYYNEQFF. CDR3 nucleotide sequence: TGTGCCAGCAGCCAAGAGGGGGCGTACTACAATGAGCAGTTCTTC.

In this sample, this clone turned up a few times. The rearrangement joins TRBV7-8 to TRBJ2-7; no definite D call. Trimming cost V 3 bases and J 0 bases, with 9 bases left between them. The CDR3 extends over 14 amino acids. The germline V gene encodes CDR1 SGHVS and CDR2 FQNEAQ. The CDR3 coding sequence is TGTGCCAGCAGCTTGGACGCCTACTCCTACGAGCAGTACGTC. It is translated as CASSLDAYSYEQYV.

The CDR3 loop reads CASSRAGLYNEQFF. The CDR3 nucleotides are TGTGCCAGCAGCCGAGCGGGGCTCTACAATGAGCAGTTCTTC. The chain couples TRBV7-3 to TRBJ2-1, with 7 bases aligning to TRBD2. Germline CDR1 is SGHTA and CDR2 is FQGTGA. J lost 3 bases, V lost 5 bases, and 4 bases had no gene match. CDR3 size: 14 residues.

The rearrangement uses TRBV7-8 and TRBJ2-3; 10 bases are shared with TRBD2. Per germline, CDR1 SGHVS and CDR2 FQNEAQ. The V gene end was trimmed by 4 bases and the J gene end by 4 bases; junction bases not matched to a gene: 14. The CDR3 totals 18 residues. The CDR3 spells CASSSQFSSGRGADTQYF. The CDR3 DNA is TGTGCCAGCAGCTCCCAATTCTCGAGCGGGAGGGGGGCAGATACGCAGTATTTT. Full variable domain (rest looked up from reference TRBV7-8 and TRBJ2-3): GAGVSQSPRYKVAKRGQDVALRCDPISGHVSLFWYQQALGQGPEFLTYFQNEAQLDKSGLPSDRFFAERPEGSVSTLKIQRTQQEDSAVYLCASSSQFSSGRGADTQYFGPGTRLTVL.

The chain couples TRBV28 to TRBJ1-2; 7 nucleotides line up with TRBD1. Germline V gene sequence: CDR1 MDHEN, CDR2 SYDVKM. The V gene end was trimmed by 6 bases and the J gene end by 1 base; junction bases not matched to a gene: 8. The CDR3 runs to 15 residues. Here the CDR3 DNA reads TGTGCCAGCAGGTCCCCTGGGACAGTTAACTATGGCTACACCTTC. It encodes CASRSPGTVNYGYTF.